The clone carrying this T cell receptor beta chain was recorded at least ten times. Its cognate antigen is unknown. This CDR3 spans 14 amino acids. CDR1 is LGHDT and CDR2 is YNNKEL in the germline V gene (reference sequence). V was clipped by 2 bases and J by 7 bases, with 9 bases between them. These data are taken from a study of CD8+CD57+ T cells in acquired aplastic anemia. Study summary: Each DNA sample taken from sorted CD4+ and CD8+ cells came to around 3.4 ug on average.

Profiles of TCR beta VDJ and CDR3 were generated from a genomic DNA template. From the reads, TCRdb called clonotypes with MiXCR, one entry per CDR3 protein. Here the sample spans under 200,000 distinct CDR3 sequences, roughly half being singletons. Sequenced patients had shown CD8+CD57+ cell expansion by flow cytometry. The blood sampling took place in patients who had so far received no therapy. Overall study findings and caveats: A set of approximately 30 CD8+ CDR3 sequences was shared between patients and controls, and these sequences appeared highly expressed in patients.

The chain links TRBV3-1 to TRBJ1-6; no reliable D call. This clonotype originated in a human donor with aplastic anemia. The sequencing sample was made of sorted CD4+, CD8+, or CD8+CD57+ T cells (not recorded which) from PBMCs. The DNA for the CDR3 is TGTGCCAGCAGCCAATTGCCAGACAATTCACCCCTCCACTTT. It encodes CASSQLPDNSPLHF.